The rows below give T cell receptor beta chains drawn from one sample of a study of human T cells and chemical hapten exposure. MiXCR was run by TCRdb on the RACE reads, yielding one entry per CDR3 protein. This repertoire shows 130,000 or so distinct CDR3 sequences, roughly 9% found once; its top ten account for 1.5% to 2%. The sequenced sample was whole blood. The receptors come from a male donor in good health. Some clones in this sample may be carry-over from other donors' samples. Both conserved end residues are part of each CDR3. The order of the fields is CDR3 length, V gene, J gene, D gene, clone size, CDR3 protein, CDR3 DNA. A D gene is named only where the DNA matches it firmly. Clone sizes are given selectively: once, few, many, or a class where the clone is expanded.

>12|TRBV7-9|TRBJ1-3|.|many
CASSLVGNTIYF
TGTGCCAGCAGCTTAGTAGGAAACACCATATATTTT
>14|TRBV28|TRBJ2-7|.|few
CASSYPGRTYEQYF
TGTGCCAGCAGTTATCCGGGACGGACCTACGAGCAGTACTTC
>15|TRBV2|TRBJ2-2|.|.
CASSEAGGDTGELFF
TGTGCCAGCAGTGAAGCCGGGGGTGACACCGGGGAGCTGTTTTTT
>13|TRBV11-3|TRBJ2-7|.|.
CASSHKTGTEQYF
TGTGCCAGCAGCCATAAAACAGGGACCGAGCAGTACTTC
>14|TRBV12-3/TRBV12-4|TRBJ2-1|.|.
CASSTQRSLNEQFF
TGTGCCAGCAGTACCCAACGGAGCCTCAATGAGCAGTTCTTC
>15|TRBV6-2/TRBV6-3|TRBJ1-5|TRBD1|.
CASTRTGIDNQPQHF
TGTGCCAGCACCCGGACAGGGATAGACAATCAGCCCCAGCATTTT
>16|TRBV27|TRBJ1-4|.|few
CASRTRTGPKAEKLFF
TGTGCCAGCAGAACCAGAACAGGGCCCAAGGCCGAAAAACTGTTTTTT
>16|TRBV6-5|TRBJ2-2|.|few
CASSSSRPKSTGELFF
TGTGCCAGCAGTTCCAGTCGCCCCAAGTCCACCGGGGAGCTGTTTTTT
>10|TRBV6-2/TRBV6-3|TRBJ2-3|.|few
CASASGPQYF
TGTGCCAGCGCATCCGGACCGCAGTATTTT
>15|TRBV27|TRBJ2-1|TRBD2|once
CASSYASGGADEQFF
TGTGCCAGCAGCTACGCTAGCGGGGGGGCCGATGAGCAGTTCTTC
>15|TRBV7-9|TRBJ1-5|.|.
CASSLAQGNNQPQHF
TGTGCCAGCAGCTTAGCTCAGGGAAACAATCAGCCCCAGCATTTT
>14|TRBV19|TRBJ2-7|TRBD1|few
CASGAGGRHYEQYF
TGTGCAAGTGGGGCAGGGGGCCGACATTACGAGCAGTACTTC
>13|TRBV7-2|TRBJ2-3|.|few
CASSLEAWDTQYF
TGTGCCAGCAGCTTAGAGGCTTGGGATACGCAGTATTTT
>11|TRBV29-1|TRBJ1-2|TRBD1|many
CSVGTGYGYTF
TGCAGCGTTGGGACAGGGTATGGCTACACCTTC
>15|TRBV12-3/TRBV12-4|TRBJ2-3|.|.
CASRTRVRGPDTQYF
TGTGCCAGCAGGACCAGGGTTCGCGGTCCAGATACGCAGTATTTT
>14|TRBV12-3/TRBV12-4|TRBJ1-5|.|few
CASRPQGNNQPQHF
TGTGCCAGCAGACCCCAGGGGAACAATCAGCCCCAGCATTTT
>17|TRBV2|TRBJ2-3|TRBD2|.
CASSEPLLAGNTDTQYF
TGTGCCAGCAGTGAACCCCTACTAGCGGGGAACACAGATACGCAGTATTTT
>15|TRBV20-1|TRBJ2-2|.|.
CSAWDPSTGTGELFF
TGCAGTGCCTGGGACCCCTCAACGGGGACCGGGGAGCTGTTTTTT
>15|TRBV15|TRBJ1-1|.|many
CATSRAAAGNTEAFF
TGTGCCACCAGCAGAGCTGCGGCAGGGAACACTGAAGCTTTCTTT
>14|TRBV10-2|TRBJ1-1|TRBD1|.
CASSEQGMNTEAFF
TGCGCCAGCAGTGAACAGGGGATGAACACTGAAGCTTTCTTT
>14|TRBV7-3|TRBJ1-1|.|many
CASSSTGPNTEAFF
TGTGCCAGCAGCTCGACAGGCCCGAACACTGAAGCTTTCTTT
>13|TRBV4-2|TRBJ2-7|.|few
CASSQGPKYEQYF
TGTGCCAGCAGCCAAGGGCCAAAGTACGAGCAGTACTTC
>16|TRBV10-3|TRBJ2-1|.|.
CAISDPTSSLYNEQFF
TGTGCCATCAGTGACCCCACTAGCTCCCTCTACAATGAGCAGTTCTTC
>13|TRBV10-3|TRBJ2-7|.|few
CAISGDPGYEQYF
TGTGCCATCAGTGGAGACCCTGGGTACGAGCAGTACTTC
>16|TRBV12-3/TRBV12-4|TRBJ1-3|.|few
CASSPPDGRSGNTIYF
TGTGCCAGCAGTCCACCGGACGGGCGTTCTGGAAACACCATATATTTT
>13|TRBV7-9|TRBJ2-7|.|many
CASSLGVMYEQYF
TGTGCCAGCAGCTTAGGAGTTATGTACGAGCAGTACTTC
>14|TRBV5-4|TRBJ1-6|TRBD1|few
CASSWTGFNSPLHF
TGTGCCAGCAGCTGGACAGGATTTAATTCACCCCTCCACTTT
>16|TRBV4-3|TRBJ1-5|.|many
CASSQDYSRSNQPQHF
TGCGCCAGCAGCCAAGATTACAGCAGGAGCAATCAGCCCCAGCATTTT
>15|TRBV12-3/TRBV12-4|TRBJ2-4|TRBD1|.
CASSGTARSKNIQYF
TGTGCCAGCAGTGGGACAGCCCGCTCCAAAAACATTCAGTACTTC
>17|TRBV2|TRBJ1-6|.|few
CASSDEGGGSYNSPLHF
TGTGCCAGCAGTGATGAGGGGGGGGGATCCTATAATTCACCCCTCCACTTT
>19|TRBV2|TRBJ2-1|.|many
CASSVNLAFTHSSYNEQFF
TGTGCCAGCAGTGTTAATCTAGCGTTTACCCATAGCTCCTACAATGAGCAGTTCTTC
>16|TRBV6-1|TRBJ1-4|.|few
CASSPTGDPPREKLFF
TGTGCCAGCAGCCCGACTGGGGACCCTCCGAGAGAAAAACTGTTTTTT
>11|TRBV9|TRBJ1-2|.|many
CASSVNYGYTF
TGTGCCAGCAGCGTAAATTATGGCTACACCTTC
>13|TRBV7-9|TRBJ2-5|TRBD1|.
CASSINRGETQYF
TGTGCCAGCAGCATCAACAGGGGAGAGACCCAGTACTTC
>16|TRBV27|TRBJ1-5|TRBD1|.
CASSLRSPGGNQPQHF
TGTGCCAGCAGTTTAAGATCCCCAGGGGGAAATCAGCCCCAGCATTTT
>16|TRBV7-8|TRBJ2-1|.|.
CASSPLSGNSYNEQFF
TGTGCCAGCAGCCCCCTTAGCGGCAACTCCTACAATGAGCAGTTCTTC
>16|TRBV19|TRBJ2-1|.|.
CASSTSQGPPVGEQFF
TGTGCCAGTAGCACATCACAGGGACCCCCGGTAGGTGAGCAGTTCTTC
>15|TRBV28|TRBJ2-1|TRBD2|many
CASSSAGSSYNEQFF
TGTGCCAGCAGTTCAGCGGGGAGCTCCTACAATGAGCAGTTCTTC
>12|TRBV6-1|TRBJ1-1|.|many
CASSPLNTEAFF
TGTGCCAGCAGTCCCTTGAACACTGAAGCTTTCTTT